These 2 T cell receptor beta chains came from one sample sequenced in a study of blood T cell repertoires in COVID-19. Assay: immunoSEQ multiplex PCR; the TCRdb copy retains only in-frame clones and omits some. The table has around 500,000 clones, approximately 83% seen once; the top ten hold approximately 3.2%. Sample: peripheral blood. Receptors originate from a human donor in a cohort sampled during active COVID-19.

About this clone: Other DNA sequences in this specimen translate into the identical CDR3. V and J are TRBV29-1 and TRBJ2-5, with 9 bases aligning to TRBD2. Trimming cost V 6 bases and J 2 bases; bases outside gene matches: 4. The CDR3 is 13 residues long. CDR1 SQVTM and CDR2 ANQGSEA come from the germline V gene. CDR3 residues: CSVSTSGQETQYF. CDR3 sequence (DNA): TGCAGCGTATCTACTAGCGGGCAAGAGACCCAGTACTTC.

CDR3 region: CASSYSIAHLGAEAFF. The CDR3 DNA follows: TGTGCCAGCAGTTACTCGATTGCACACCTAGGGGCTGAAGCTTTCTTT. This chain links TRBV6-5 with TRBJ1-1, with D tentatively TRBD1 (5 bases). The V end lost 0 bases, the J end lost 6 bases, and 17 bases lay between the germline ends. Germline V gene lookup returns CDR1 MNHEY and CDR2 SVGAGI. There are 16 residues in the CDR3.